The 23 T cell receptor beta chains below were found in one sample sequenced in a study of CD8 T cells in ankylosing spondylitis. Whole-study findings and limits: Blood of patients with ankylosing spondylitis appeared to be characterized by a TCR beta motif of 8 or 9 highly homologous variants.

Their cognate antigens are unknown. TCRdb analysed the 5' RACE reads with MiXCR anew, one entry per CDR3 protein. The sample lists 700,000 to 1,000,000 distinct CDR3 sequences; approximately 10% were seen once. Sequences were obtained from blood, either unsorted or a sorted T cell fraction (not recorded which). These receptors all come from a male donor with ankylosing spondylitis.

This clonotype was counted ten times or more. The DNA of the CDR3 is TGCGCCAGCAGCTTAGAGGGGCCCTACGAGCAGTACTTC. This encodes CASSLEGPYEQYF. The chain links TRBV5-1 to TRBJ2-7; D may correspond to TRBD1 or TRBD2 (5 bases each). Germline CDR1 reads SGHRS; CDR2 reads YFSETQ. The CDR3 covers 13 residues. The V and J ends lost 2 bases and 2 bases respectively, with 8 bases between them. Filled out from reference TRBV5-1 and TRBJ2-7, the complete variable domain reads KAGVTQTPRYLIKTRGQQVTLSCSPISGHRSVSWYQQTPGQGLQFLFEYFSETQRNKGNFPGRFSGRQFSNSRSEMNVSTLELGDSALYLCASSLEGPYEQYFGPGTRLTVT.

This clonotype was counted between two and nine times. V is TRBV29-1 and J is TRBJ1-1; D is undetermined. This CDR3 contains 13 residues. Germline V gives CDR1 SQVTM, CDR2 ANQGSEA. V lost 4 bases, J lost 1 base, and 10 bases lay in between. CDR3 in DNA: TGCAGCGTTGCGCGGACTTCGAACACTGAAGCTTTCTTT. Translation: CSVARTSNTEAFF.

This clonotype was observed a single time. V is TRBV18 and J is TRBJ2-7; D not resolved. Deletions cut 2 bases from V and 6 bases from J, with 17 bases between. The CDR3 contains 15 residues. The germline gives CDR1 KGHSH, CDR2 LQKENI. The DNA for the CDR3 is TGTGCCAGCTCACCAGACATCAGATCTTATAGCGAGCAGTACTTC. Amino acid sequence: CASSPDIRSYSEQYF.

This clonotype was observed at least ten times. The genes are TRBV4-2 and TRBJ1-2; D unclear. Germline V gives CDR1 LGHNA, CDR2 YNFKEQ. Trimming stripped 4 bases from V and 5 bases from J, with 11 bases between. This CDR3 has 13 residues. The CDR3 DNA reads as TGTGCCAGCAGCCCGCCCCCAGGATATGGCTACACCTTC. Translated: CASSPPPGYGYTF.

The chain recombines TRBV6-5 with TRBJ1-1; D is uncertain. The CDR3 covers 14 residues. Germline CDR1 and CDR2: MNHEY and SVGAGI. V lost 0 bases, J lost 0 bases, and 5 bases lay in between. CDR3 protein: CASSYSAVNTEAFF. CDR3 sequence (DNA): TGTGCCAGCAGTTACTCGGCGGTGAACACTGAAGCTTTCTTT.

This clonotype was seen more than once but under ten times. V and J are TRBV4-1 and TRBJ2-3; D is possibly TRBD2 (5 bases). V was pared by 10 bases and J by 1 base, with 15 bases between. Germline V lookup: CDR1 MGHRA, CDR2 YSYEKL. This CDR3 comprises 14 residues. CDR3: CATARAARTDTQYF. The CDR3 nucleotides read TGCGCCACCGCGAGGGCGGCCCGCACAGATACGCAGTATTTT.

This clonotype was seen a few times. V gene TRBV6-1 combines with J gene TRBJ2-1; 11 bases fit TRBD2. Germline V gene lookup returns CDR1 MNHNS and CDR2 SASEGT. The trim removed 7 bases at V and 9 bases at J, leaving 11 bases unmatched. CDR3 length: 15 residues. The DNA for the CDR3 is TGTGCCAGCACCTGGGGGCGCCTAGCGGGAGGTGAGCAGTTCTTC. This codes for CASTWGRLAGGEQFF.

This clonotype has ten or more counts. The chain is built from TRBV12-3 or TRBV12-4 and TRBJ1-2, with D possibly TRBD1 on 5 matching bases. This CDR3 comprises 12 residues. With 5 bases removed from V and 5 bases from J, the gap between germline ends came to 9 bases. CDR3 residues: CASSRGGYGYTF. CDR3 nucleotide sequence: TGTGCCAGCAGTCGCGGGGGTTATGGCTACACCTTC.

In this sample, this clonotype turned up a few times. CDR3 protein: CSAGGRDRSSYNSPLHF. DNA of the CDR3: TGCAGTGCTGGGGGCCGGGACAGGAGCTCCTATAATTCACCCCTCCACTTT. This rearrangement joins TRBV20-1 to TRBJ1-6; 8 positions match TRBD1. Unmatched junction bases numbered 9, after V lost 5 bases and J lost 0 bases. CDR1 DFQATT and CDR2 SNEGSKA come from the germline V gene (reference sequence). The CDR3 contains 17 residues.

This clonotype has more than one count but fewer than ten. V gene TRBV5-1 combines with J gene TRBJ1-1; D is ambiguous. The CDR3 runs 16 residues. The V gene's germline CDR1 is SGHRS and CDR2 YFSETQ. Trimming pared 4 bases from V and 3 bases from J, leaving 19 bases between. The CDR3 DNA is TGCGCCAGCAGCCAAACCCCACAGACGACGGACACTGAAGCTTTCTTT. Its protein product is CASSQTPQTTDTEAFF.

This clonotype was seen at least ten times. V and J are TRBV20-1 and TRBJ1-1, with TRBD1 identical over 7 bases. CDR3 length: 10 amino acids. V was clipped by 6 bases and J by 8 bases; unmatched bases: 3. Germline V gene data show CDR1 as DFQATT and CDR2 as SNEGSKA (reference sequence). This CDR3 is CSAQQGEAFF. The CDR3 bases are TGCAGTGCCCAACAGGGGGAAGCTTTCTTT.

This clonotype came up many times. The V call is TRBV28, the J call TRBJ2-7, with D possibly TRBD1 on 6 matching bases. The length of the CDR3 is 13 residues. The ends were cut back, 3 bases at V and 9 bases at J, with 15 bases in the middle. Germline V gene data show CDR1 as MDHEN and CDR2 as SYDVKM. The CDR3 is CASSFNRAMGQYF. The CDR3 DNA reads as TGTGCCAGCAGTTTCAACAGGGCCATGGGGCAGTACTTC.

V gene TRBV20-1 combines with J gene TRBJ2-5, with TRBD1 matching over 8 bases. The CDR3 extends over 15 amino acids. V lost 5 bases and J lost 1; bases outside the gene matches: 9. Germline values: CDR1 DFQATT, CDR2 SNEGSKA (reference sequence). The CDR3 DNA reads TGCAGTGCTCCATCGACAGGGGTGGGCCAAGAGACCCAGTACTTC. Protein: CSAPSTGVGQETQYF.

This clonotype was seen only a few times. The rearrangement uses TRBV20-1 and TRBJ1-1; a weak D match, TRBD1 (6 bases). This CDR3 has 13 amino acids. Germline V gene lookup returns CDR1 DFQATT and CDR2 SNEGSKA (reference sequence). The CDR3 coding sequence is TGCAGCGCCACGCGGGGGCCAGTCACTGAAGCTTTCTTT. It encodes CSATRGPVTEAFF.

This clonotype was counted at least ten times. V and J are TRBV20-1 and TRBJ1-2; perhaps TRBD1 as D (5 bases). V lost 2 bases and J lost 0, with 13 bases in between. The germline V gene has CDR1 DFQATT and CDR2 SNEGSKA (reference sequence). CDR3 length: 15 amino acids. Here the CDR3 DNA reads TGCAGTGCTAGATCGTCAGGGAGGGCTAACTATGGCTACACCTTC. Residues: CSARSSGRANYGYTF.

This clonotype was picked up a small number of times. The J gene is TRBJ1-1, the V gene TRBV5-1; D is unclear. With 1 base removed from V and 0 bases from J, the gap between germline ends came to 10 bases. Germline V gene data show CDR1 as SGHRS and CDR2 as YFSETQ. The CDR3 sequence is 15 residues long. For the CDR3, the DNA is TGCGCCAGCAGCTTGAGGCAGTCAATGAACACTGAAGCTTTCTTT. Protein: CASSLRQSMNTEAFF.

In its sample, this clonotype was seen a few times. The chain employs TRBV29-1 and TRBJ1-4; 10 bases are shared with TRBD1. Unmatched junction bases numbered 4, after V lost 6 bases and J lost 6 bases. This CDR3 is built from 13 residues. From germline, CDR1 is SQVTM and CDR2 ANQGSEA. The CDR3 DNA is TGCAGCGTGCGGGACAGGGGAGATGAAAAACTGTTTTTT. It translates to CSVRDRGDEKLFF.

V and J are TRBV12-3 or TRBV12-4 and TRBJ1-5; D gene unclear. The CDR3 totals 14 residues. Trimming took 3 bases from V and 5 from J, leaving 11 bases between them. The CDR3 region has the DNA TGTGCCAGCAGTTTCGCGGTAGGGTATCAGCCCCAGCATTTT. The encoded protein is CASSFAVGYQPQHF.

The rearrangement joins TRBV20-1 to TRBJ2-1; no firm D call. Germline values: CDR1 DFQATT, CDR2 SNEGSKA (reference sequence). This CDR3 is 11 amino acids long. V was clipped by 2 bases and J by 7 bases, with 6 bases between them. The CDR3 protein is CSARSPNEQFF. The DNA for the CDR3 is TGCAGTGCTAGATCTCCAAATGAGCAGTTCTTC.

This clonotype showed up just a few times. The chain combines TRBV27 with TRBJ1-2; unclear D gene. Germline V gene sequence: CDR1 MNHEY, CDR2 SMNVEV (reference sequence). This CDR3 is 16 amino acids long. With 6 bases removed from V and 5 bases from J, the gap between germline ends came to 22 bases. CDR3 loop: CASRLNTRALGYGYTF. The CDR3 DNA is TGTGCCAGCAGGCTCAATACCCGGGCCCTGGGGTATGGCTACACCTTC.

The sample holds a few counts of this clonotype. This rearrangement joins TRBV18 to TRBJ1-1; 8 bases are a match to TRBD1. V gave up 6 bases and J gave up 2 bases; unmatched junction bases: 5. The CDR3 has 14 amino acids. Germline assignment: CDR1 KGHSH and CDR2 LQKENI. The CDR3 coding sequence is TGTGCCAGCTCGGGACAGGTGGCAAACACTGAAGCTTTCTTT. Its protein product is CASSGQVANTEAFF.

The table lists this clonotype with many counts. The chain is built from TRBV29-1 and TRBJ1-1; D is possibly TRBD1 (6 bases). Germline CDR1 reads SQVTM; CDR2 reads ANQGSEA. This CDR3 contains 14 residues. V lost 7 bases and J 0 bases, leaving 15 bases between the germline ends. The CDR3 sequence: CSATGSLLNTEAFF. Here the CDR3 DNA reads TGCAGCGCGACAGGTTCTCTTTTGAACACTGAAGCTTTCTTT.

The rearrangement uses TRBV7-2 and TRBJ2-5; D possibly corresponds to TRBD1 (6 bases). Between the trimmed V and J ends, which lost 3 bases and 5 bases, there was a span of 13 bases. Germline lookup yields CDR1 SGHTA and CDR2 FQGNSA. The CDR3 extends over 14 amino acids. CDR3 region: CASSFQQGLETQYF. CDR3 nucleotide sequence: TGTGCCAGCAGCTTTCAACAGGGTCTGGAGACCCAGTACTTC.